This record covers a single T cell receptor beta chain. Adult donors, all healthy and HIV-negative, had no recent acute infections or vaccinations. These data belong to a study of shared clonotypes between healthy human individuals. Looking at the study overall: Each donor contributed plates that comprised three CD4 naive, three CD4 memory, two CD8 naive and one CD8 memory.

The V gene's germline CDR1 is SGHKS and CDR2 YYEKEE (reference sequence). V was cut by 2 bases and J by 3 bases, with 9 bases left in between. The CDR3 consists of 13 residues. Sequencing was performed with immunoSEQ multiplex PCR; in TCRdb, only in-frame clones are kept and a portion is missing. Counted here are about 680,000 clones, 73% occurring once; the ten biggest clones make up 1.5% to 2%. Sequenced: memory CD4+ T cells sorted from blood. The subset is: CD45RA-negative fraction. The chain carries TRBV5-5 and TRBJ2-7, with a weak D call TRBD1 (5 bases). The clonotype originates from a woman in her twenties or thirties in good health. The CDR3 spells CASSFQGRYEQYF. In DNA form, the CDR3 reads TGTGCCAGCAGCTTTCAGGGCCGCTACGAGCAGTACTTC.